A single sample gave rise to the 31 T cell receptor beta chains below, sequenced in a study of CD8 T cells in Susac syndrome. cDNA came from roughly 0.53 to 1 ug RNA primed by random hexamers. TCRdb independently ran MiXCR on the immunoSEQ multiplex PCR reads; one entry per CDR3 protein. The table lists some 400,000 distinct CDR3 sequences, around 85% of them singletons, with approximately 0.12% in the top ten. The sequenced material came from CD8+ T cells from PBMCs. The source of these receptors is a human donor with multiple sclerosis.

The chain combines TRBV11-2 with TRBJ1-1; unclear D gene. CDR1 and CDR2 (germline): SGHAT, FQNNGV. Trimming shortened V by 1 base and J by 2 bases, and 5 bases separated the two germline ends. The CDR3 is made up of 13 amino acids. The CDR3 nucleotides are TGTGCCAGCAGCTTAGTTTTCAACACTGAAGCTTTCTTT. It yields the protein CASSLVFNTEAFF.

The chain employs TRBV7-8 and TRBJ2-7; the D gene could be TRBD1 or TRBD2 (5 bases each). There are 15 residues in the CDR3. Trimming cost V 1 base and J 0 bases, with 10 bases left between them. Germline V gene data show CDR1 as SGHVS and CDR2 as FQNEAQ. The CDR3 nucleotides read TGTGCCAGCAGCTTAGGGCCGAGGGGCTCCTACGAGCAGTACTTC. Translating gives CASSLGPRGSYEQYF. Filled out from reference TRBV7-8 and TRBJ2-7, the complete variable domain reads GAGVSQSPRYKVAKRGQDVALRCDPISGHVSLFWYQQALGQGPEFLTYFQNEAQLDKSGLPSDRFFAERPEGSVSTLKIQRTQQEDSAVYLCASSLGPRGSYEQYFGPGTRLTVT.

V is TRBV27 and J is TRBJ2-1, with D possibly matching TRBD1 (6 bases). V dropped 6 bases and J dropped 10 bases, with 22 bases sitting between them. The CDR3 extends over 15 amino acids. The germline V gene encodes CDR1 MNHEY and CDR2 SMNVEV (reference sequence). This chain's CDR3 is CASREQGIYYTEQFF. The DNA of the CDR3 is TGTGCCAGCAGGGAGCAGGGGATATATTATACCGAGCAGTTCTTC.

The rearrangement links TRBV7-6 to TRBJ1-1, with 7 bases matching TRBD1. The CDR3 runs 13 residues. Losses at the gene ends were 5 bases for V and 3 bases for J; bases not matched to a gene: 3. Germline values: CDR1 SGHVS, CDR2 FNYEAQ. CDR3 bases: TGTGCCAGCAGCCGACAGGGCCACACTGAAGCTTTCTTT. Amino acids: CASSRQGHTEAFF.

The V and J genes are TRBV11-3 and TRBJ1-1, with TRBD1 matching over 11 bases. Germline trimming cut 5 bases from V and 1 base from J; bases unmatched to any gene: 9. This CDR3 has 17 amino acids. CDR1 is SGHNT and CDR2 is YENEEA in the germline V gene. In nucleotides, the CDR3 is TGTGCCAGCAGCCCATGGACAGGGGGCGCGAAGAACACTGAAGCTTTCTTT. Amino acids: CASSPWTGGAKNTEAFF. Looking up the rest from reference TRBV11-3 and TRBJ1-1 gives the full variable domain: EAGVVQSPRYKIIEKKQPVAFWCNPISGHNTLYWYLQNLGQGPELLIRYENEEAVDDSQLPKDRFSAERLKGVDSTLKIQPAELGDSAVYLCASSPWTGGAKNTEAFFGQGTRLTVV.

This chain connects TRBV5-6 to TRBJ2-1, with D perhaps matching TRBD1 (5 bases). The CDR3 loop spans 13 amino acids. V lost 6 bases, J lost 6 bases, and 13 bases lay in between. Germline V gene sequence: CDR1 SGHDT, CDR2 YYEEEE. The CDR3 sequence is CASTPGLVNEQFF. CDR3 DNA sequence: TGTGCCAGCACCCCAGGGCTCGTCAATGAGCAGTTCTTC.

The chain uses TRBV5-6 and TRBJ1-5; TRBD1 matches at 7 bases. The ends lost 4 bases at V and 0 bases at J; junction bases unmatched: 10. Germline CDR1 SGHDT, CDR2 YYEEEE. The CDR3 runs 17 residues. CDR3 loop: CASSVGTAPYSNQPQHF. Here the CDR3 DNA reads TGTGCCAGCAGCGTAGGGACAGCCCCCTATAGCAATCAGCCCCAGCATTTT.

The V gene is TRBV7-9, the J gene TRBJ2-3; D is uncertain. The CDR3 length is 13 residues. Per the germline V gene, CDR1 is SEHNR and CDR2 is FQNEAQ (reference sequence). Trimming shortened V by 5 bases and J by 2 bases, and 8 bases separated the two germline ends. CDR3 nucleotides: TGTGCCAGCAGCGATAAGAACACAGATACGCAGTATTTT. Residues: CASSDKNTDTQYF.

This sequence joins TRBV30 and TRBJ1-6; the D gene is possibly TRBD1 (6 bases). Germline CDR1 and CDR2: GTSNPN and SVGIG (reference sequence). The CDR3 has 16 residues. Between the trimmed V and J ends, which lost 1 base and 0 bases, there was a span of 10 bases. CDR3 DNA: TGTGCCTGGAGTGAAAGGACAGACTCCTATAATTCACCCCTCCACTTT. As protein: CAWSERTDSYNSPLHF.

This clonotype was found a few times. This sequence joins TRBV2 and TRBJ1-1, with D unclear. Trimming removed 3 bases at V and 7 bases at J, with 9 bases between. Germline V gene sequence: CDR1 SNHLY, CDR2 FYNNEI. This CDR3 comprises 12 residues. This chain's CDR3 is CASSDWAFEAFF. In DNA form, the CDR3 reads TGTGCCAGCAGTGACTGGGCATTTGAAGCTTTCTTT.

The chain has TRBV12-3 or TRBV12-4 and TRBJ1-2; a weak D match, TRBD1 (6 bases). The CDR3 length is 16 residues. Trimming pared 6 bases from V and 4 bases from J, leaving 21 bases between. CDR3: CASSLPVTGTIYGYTF. CDR3 nucleotides: TGTGCCAGCAGCCTACCGGTGACAGGAACGATCTATGGCTACACCTTC.

This rearrangement joins TRBV7-9 to TRBJ1-5, with D tentatively TRBD1 (6 bases). Trimming cost V 5 bases and J 5 bases, with 16 bases left between them. From germline, CDR1 is SEHNR and CDR2 FQNEAQ (reference sequence). The CDR3 loop spans 15 amino acids. The CDR3 loop reads CASSGDNSFDQPQHF. CDR3 nucleotides: TGTGCCAGCAGCGGGGACAACAGCTTCGATCAGCCCCAGCATTTT.

The J gene is TRBJ1-1, the V gene TRBV6-5; 8 bases line up with TRBD1. Germline V lookup: CDR1 MNHEY, CDR2 SVGAGI. The ends lost 6 bases at V and 0 bases at J; junction bases unmatched: 6. The CDR3 is made up of 15 amino acids. In DNA, the CDR3 is TGTGCCAGCAGCCAGGGACAGGTCATGAACACTGAAGCTTTCTTT. The encoded protein is CASSQGQVMNTEAFF.

This clonotype was detected once. The chain combines TRBV5-6 with TRBJ2-3, with TRBD1 matching 10 bases. Germline V lookup: CDR1 SGHDT, CDR2 YYEEEE. The CDR3 is 16 amino acids. J was trimmed by 5 bases and V by 2 bases; bases with no gene match: 8. DNA for the CDR3: TGTGCCAGCAGCTTTCCGGGACAGGGGTTTGAAGATACGCAGTATTTT. Amino acid sequence: CASSFPGQGFEDTQYF. Full variable domain (outside the CDR3, taken from reference TRBV5-6 and TRBJ2-3): DAGVTQSPTHLIKTRGQQVTLRCSPKSGHDTVSWYQQALGQGPQFIFQYYEEEERQRGNFPDRFSGHQFPNYSSELNVNALLLGDSALYLCASSFPGQGFEDTQYFGPGTRLTVL.

This rearrangement joins TRBV4-1 to TRBJ2-7; TRBD1 matches at 8 bases. CDR3 length: 14 residues. The junction had 4 bases not matched to a gene; V was cut back by 0 bases and J by 6 bases. Germline CDR1 MGHRA, CDR2 YSYEKL. The CDR3 here is CASSQEGQVGEQYF. For the CDR3, the DNA is TGCGCCAGCAGCCAAGAGGGACAGGTTGGCGAGCAGTACTTC.

This clonotype occurred once. V usage is TRBV6-1 and J usage is TRBJ1-1, with TRBD1 matching over 9 bases. V was pared by 6 bases and J by 5 bases, with 16 bases of the junction left unmatched. CDR1 and CDR2 (germline): MNHNS, SASEGT. CDR3 length: 17 residues. CDR3 region: CASRLSGTGYLGTEAFF. CDR3 nucleotide sequence: TGTGCCAGCAGACTCTCCGGGACAGGGTATTTGGGAACTGAAGCTTTCTTT.

There are a few counts of this clonotype. This chain uses TRBV7-3 with TRBJ1-1, with 7 bases that match TRBD1. CDR1 and CDR2 from the germline V gene are SGHTA and FQGTGA. This CDR3 region has 14 residues. V lost 5 bases to trimming and J lost 6 bases; unmatched junction nucleotides: 9. As DNA, the CDR3 is TGTGCCAGCAGCCCCCGACAGGGTGAGGCTGAAGCTTTCTTT. As protein: CASSPRQGEAEAFF.

The chain couples TRBV7-9 to TRBJ2-7, with TRBD2 as a possible D gene (5 bases). Germline assignment: CDR1 SEHNR and CDR2 FQNEAQ (reference sequence). V shed 2 bases and J shed 5 bases, with 13 bases lying between them. This CDR3 comprises 14 residues. The CDR3 region has the DNA TGTGCCAGCAGCTTAAATAGCCAGAGGGACGAGCAGTACTTC. Encoded protein: CASSLNSQRDEQYF.

This clonotype was recorded only once. V and J are TRBV12-5 and TRBJ1-5; unclear D gene. The CDR3 sequence is 15 residues long. V dropped 1 base and J dropped 7 bases, with 14 bases sitting between them. Germline V gene data show CDR1 as LGHNT and CDR2 as FRNRAP. CDR3 residues: CASGLAPRFEQPQHF. The CDR3 nucleotides read TGTGCTAGTGGTTTGGCCCCCCGTTTTGAGCAGCCCCAGCATTTT. The full variable domain, its missing parts supplied by reference TRBV12-5 and TRBJ1-5, is DARVTQTPRHKVTEMGQEVTMRCQPILGHNTVFWYRQTMMQGLELLAYFRNRAPLDDSGMPKDRFSAEMPDATLATLKIQPSEPRDSAVYFCASGLAPRFEQPQHFGDGTRLSIL.

This clonotype has a single count. V is TRBV20-1 and J is TRBJ1-1, with a tentative D call TRBD1 (6 bases). This CDR3 region has 15 residues. The germline gives CDR1 DFQATT, CDR2 SNEGSKA (reference sequence). V lost 0 bases and J lost 0, with 11 bases in between. CDR3 nucleotide sequence: TGCAGTGCTAGAGAAGTTTACAGGGTGAACACTGAAGCTTTCTTT. Protein: CSAREVYRVNTEAFF.

V and J are TRBV12-3 or TRBV12-4 and TRBJ2-1, with unresolved D. The CDR3 loop spans 13 amino acids. V lost 4 bases and J lost 5, with 9 bases in between. This chain's CDR3 is CASSSLSHNEQFF. The CDR3 region has the DNA TGTGCCAGCAGTTCTCTTTCTCACAATGAGCAGTTCTTC.

V and J are TRBV20-1 and TRBJ2-7; unclear D gene. Germline V CDR1 and CDR2: DFQATT, SNEGSKA (reference sequence). V lost 0 bases, J lost 3 bases, and 9 bases lay in between. The CDR3 is 13 residues long. The DNA of the CDR3 is TGCAGTGCTAGAGATGGCGAGCACTACGAGCAGTACTTC. The encoded protein is CSARDGEHYEQYF.

The V and J genes are TRBV27 and TRBJ1-2, with TRBD1 as a possible D gene (6 bases). Germline V gene lookup returns CDR1 MNHEY and CDR2 SMNVEV (reference sequence). The V end lost 7 bases, the J end lost 3 bases, and 9 bases lay between the germline ends. The CDR3 consists of 12 residues. Written as DNA, the CDR3 is TGTGCCAGCAAGGGGGGCTACTATGGCTACACCTTC. Its translation is CASKGGYYGYTF.

The chain uses TRBV3-1 and TRBJ1-3, with 7 bases aligning to TRBD1. CDR3 length: 16 residues. Trimming at V came to 3 bases and at J to 0 bases, leaving 5 bases not matched to a gene. CDR1 and CDR2 (germline): LGHDT, YNNKEL (reference sequence). The chain's CDR3 is CASSQTDRYSGNTIYF. CDR3 nucleotide sequence: TGTGCCAGCAGCCAGACGGACAGGTACTCTGGAAACACCATATATTTT.

The V and J genes are TRBV12-3 or TRBV12-4 and TRBJ2-3, with D uncertain. This CDR3 has 14 residues. V shed 3 bases and J shed 2 bases, with 9 bases lying between them. The CDR3 loop is CASSLVSATDTQYF. The CDR3 DNA reads as TGTGCCAGCAGTTTGGTTTCTGCCACAGATACGCAGTATTTT.

The chain uses TRBV19 and TRBJ2-7; D gene ambiguous. The CDR3 is 13 amino acids. Between the trimmed V and J ends, which lost 3 bases and 3 bases, there was a span of 9 bases. CDR1 is LNHDA, CDR2 SQIVND, per germline (reference sequence). DNA of the CDR3: TGTGCCAGTAGTATTGTCCTCAGCTACGAGCAGTACTTC. It yields the protein CASSIVLSYEQYF.

This chain joins TRBV5-4 and TRBJ1-1; D call uncertain. V dropped 1 base and J dropped 5 bases, with 9 bases sitting between them. The germline gives CDR1 SGHNT, CDR2 YYREEE (reference sequence). This CDR3 comprises 13 residues. The CDR3 is CASSLYWDTEAFF. The CDR3 nucleotides read TGTGCCAGCAGCTTGTACTGGGATACTGAAGCTTTCTTT. The entire variable domain, with the rest obtained from reference TRBV5-4 and TRBJ1-1, is as follows: ETGVTQSPTHLIKTRGQQVTLRCSSQSGHNTVSWYQQALGQGPQFIFQYYREEENGRGNFPPRFSGLQFPNYSSELNVNALELDDSALYLCASSLYWDTEAFFGQGTRLTVV.

The V gene is TRBV4-1, the J gene TRBJ1-2; D is possibly TRBD1 (5 bases). V dropped 3 bases and J dropped 2 bases, with 16 bases sitting between them. CDR3 size: 16 residues. CDR1 is MGHRA, CDR2 YSYEKL, per germline. The CDR3 nucleotides read TGCGCCAGCAGCCATTATATGGACACGGGGAACTATGGCTACACCTTC. This gives the protein CASSHYMDTGNYGYTF.

V and J are TRBV20-1 and TRBJ1-2, with D perhaps matching TRBD1 (6 bases). The CDR3 has 13 amino acids. V dropped 4 bases and J dropped 4 bases, with 13 bases sitting between them. Germline CDR1 and CDR2: DFQATT and SNEGSKA (reference sequence). In DNA, the CDR3 is TGCAGTGCTAAACAGGGTATCCGCTATGGCTACACCTTC. It codes for CSAKQGIRYGYTF.

This clonotype was found a few times. The chain joins TRBV20-1 to TRBJ2-1, with D unclear. Germline CDR1 is DFQATT and CDR2 is SNEGSKA (reference sequence). The CDR3 loop spans 12 amino acids. The germline V and J ends were trimmed by 5 bases and 0 bases, with 5 bases remaining between them. CDR3 region: CSAPTSYNEQFF. As DNA, the CDR3 is TGCAGTGCTCCCACCTCCTACAATGAGCAGTTCTTC.

The rearrangement links TRBV4-2 to TRBJ2-3, with D perhaps matching TRBD1 or TRBD2 (5 bases each). V lost 0 bases to trimming and J lost 6 bases, with 10 bases between them. Germline V gene data show CDR1 as LGHNA and CDR2 as YNFKEQ. This CDR3 is built from 14 residues. CDR3 nucleotides: TGTGCCAGCAGCCAAGAGGGGACCACGGATACGCAGTATTTT. It specifies CASSQEGTTDTQYF.